A single sample is the source of the 16 T cell receptor beta chains below, sequenced in a study of cytomegalovirus exposure and HLA in healthy donors. Clones were read by immunoSEQ multiplex PCR, and TCRdb kept only the in-frame ones, dropping some. The sample carries about 280,000 clones, approximately 90% recorded once. The sequenced material came from PBMCs. These receptors all stem from a woman aged 18-29 years in good health and CMV-seronegative.

The chain couples TRBV10-2 to TRBJ2-7; D may be TRBD2 (6 bases). Germline V CDR1 and CDR2: WSHSY, SAAADI. The CDR3 contains 12 residues. V shed 6 bases and J shed 3 bases, with 9 bases lying between them. The CDR3 sequence is CASRLADYEQYF. CDR3 coding DNA: TGCGCCAGCAGACTAGCAGACTACGAGCAGTACTTC.

This chain links TRBV18 with TRBJ2-3; D is possibly TRBD1 (7 bases). The CDR3 spans 16 residues. Germline V lookup: CDR1 KGHSH, CDR2 LQKENI. The V gene lost 4 bases and the J gene lost 3 bases, with 17 bases spanning the gap. CDR3 protein: CASSHGGGGATDTQYF. In DNA, the CDR3 is TGTGCCAGCTCACACGGAGGGGGCGGAGCTACAGATACGCAGTATTTT.

The chain links TRBV28 to TRBJ2-3; TRBD2 agrees at 8 bases. J gave up 4 bases and V 7 bases, and 10 bases lay outside the gene matches. Germline CDR1 is MDHEN and CDR2 is SYDVKM. The CDR3 totals 15 residues. CDR3 in amino acids: CASNPLAGMADTQYF. CDR3 nucleotides: TGTGCCAGCAACCCCTTAGCGGGAATGGCAGATACGCAGTATTTT.

The genes are TRBV6-1 and TRBJ2-7; D possibly corresponds to TRBD1 (5 bases). The V end lost 4 bases, the J end lost 4 bases, and 11 bases lay between the germline ends. Looked up from germline, CDR1 is MNHNS and CDR2 is SASEGT. There are 13 residues in the CDR3. The CDR3 nucleotides read TGTGCCAGCAGTGCAGGGTTCGCGTACGAGCAGTACTTC. It codes for CASSAGFAYEQYF.

The chain recombines TRBV13 with TRBJ2-7; TRBD2 is a possible D gene (6 bases). V was clipped by 4 bases and J by 5 bases, with 9 bases between them. Germline V gene data show CDR1 as PRHDT and CDR2 as FYEKMQ (reference sequence). The CDR3 extends over 12 amino acids. The CDR3 bases are TGTGCCAGCAGCTCGGACTACCACGAGCAGTACTTC. Its translation: CASSSDYHEQYF.

V usage is TRBV4-1 and J usage is TRBJ1-5; D is undetermined. V lost 3 bases, J lost 2 bases, and 8 bases lay in between. Germline V gene lookup returns CDR1 MGHRA and CDR2 YSYEKL. CDR3 length: 14 amino acids. CDR3 amino acids: CASSHPEGNQPQHF. The DNA of the CDR3 is TGCGCCAGCAGCCATCCTGAGGGCAATCAGCCCCAGCATTTT.

The chain has TRBV15 and TRBJ2-7; D possibly corresponds to TRBD1 (5 bases). With 0 bases removed from V and 3 bases from J, the gap between germline ends came to 12 bases. Germline CDR1 reads LNHNV; CDR2 reads YYDKDF (reference sequence). The CDR3 runs to 15 residues. In DNA, the CDR3 is TGTGCCACCAGCAGAGATCGGCACAGGATCTACGAGCAGTACTTC. It translates to CATSRDRHRIYEQYF.

The chain is built from TRBV6-5 and TRBJ1-2, with D tentatively TRBD1 (5 bases). In germline, CDR1 is MNHEY, CDR2 SVGAGI. V was clipped by 4 bases and J by 6 bases, with 12 bases between them. The CDR3 covers 13 residues. CDR3 sequence: CASSLGARDGYTF. The CDR3, as DNA: TGTGCCAGCAGTTTAGGAGCCAGGGATGGCTACACCTTC.

The chain links TRBV7-3 to TRBJ2-2; D call uncertain. In germline, CDR1 is SGHTA, CDR2 FQGTGA. This CDR3 has 12 amino acids. Trimming left V 2 bases short and J 8 bases short, with 6 bases between. The CDR3: CASSLEAGELFF. For the CDR3, the DNA is TGTGCCAGCAGCTTAGAAGCAGGGGAGCTGTTTTTT.

The chain employs TRBV30 and TRBJ2-1; tentative D call: TRBD2 (6 bases). Trimming stripped 3 bases from V and 2 bases from J, with 14 bases between. This CDR3 spans 15 amino acids. The V gene's germline CDR1 is GTSNPN and CDR2 SVGIG (reference sequence). For the CDR3, the DNA is TGTGCCTGGAGCCCCCCGGGAGATCCCTACAATGAGCAGTTCTTC. This encodes CAWSPPGDPYNEQFF.

V and J are TRBV27 and TRBJ2-7; tentative D call: TRBD2 (6 bases). V gave up 0 bases and J gave up 5 bases, with 11 bases separating them. The CDR3 loop spans 14 amino acids. Germline CDR1 reads MNHEY; CDR2 reads SMNVEV (reference sequence). CDR3 residues: CASSLSGGSHEQYF. In nucleotides, the CDR3 is TGTGCCAGCAGTTTATCGGGAGGTTCCCACGAGCAGTACTTC.

This chain connects TRBV28 to TRBJ1-2; 7 positions match TRBD1. The trim removed 7 bases at V and 7 bases at J, leaving 15 bases unmatched. Per the germline V gene, CDR1 is MDHEN and CDR2 is SYDVKM. The CDR3 extends over 15 amino acids. CDR3 amino acids: CASMVWIGGFRGYTF. Here the CDR3 DNA reads TGTGCCAGCATGGTATGGATAGGGGGCTTTCGTGGCTACACCTTC.

The V gene is TRBV9, the J gene TRBJ2-3, with 8 nucleotides matching TRBD2. J lost 1 base, V lost 4 bases, and 8 bases had no gene match. The V gene's germline CDR1 is SGDLS and CDR2 YYNGEE. The CDR3 has 16 amino acids. CDR3: CASSSGGGQGTDTQYF. The CDR3 DNA is TGTGCCAGCAGCTCCGGGGGGGGTCAGGGCACAGATACGCAGTATTTT.

This chain joins TRBV11-2 and TRBJ2-5, with 7 bases identical to TRBD2. The CDR3 extends over 14 amino acids. V shed 5 bases, J shed 5 bases, and the junction held 8 bases outside the gene matches. Germline values: CDR1 SGHAT, CDR2 FQNNGV. The CDR3, as DNA: TGTGCCAGCAGCCGGGACTATGGCGGGGAGACCCAGTACTTC. This sequence encodes CASSRDYGGETQYF.

V is TRBV5-1 and J is TRBJ2-2; TRBD1 agrees at 8 bases. Germline V lookup: CDR1 SGHRS, CDR2 YFSETQ. The CDR3 has 13 amino acids. V gave up 4 bases and J gave up 7 bases; unmatched junction bases: 3. CDR3 loop: CASSIQGDGELFF. As DNA, the CDR3 is TGCGCCAGCAGCATACAGGGGGACGGGGAGCTGTTTTTT.

The rearrangement links TRBV2 to TRBJ2-4; 8 bases map to TRBD2. The CDR3 totals 15 residues. Trimming took 1 base from V and 6 from J; bases not matched to a gene: 5. Germline CDR1 SNHLY, CDR2 FYNNEI. The CDR3 coding sequence is TGTGCCAGCAGTGAAGAGGGACTAGGCGTAAACATTCAGTACTTC. Translation: CASSEEGLGVNIQYF. The entire variable domain, with the rest obtained from reference TRBV2 and TRBJ2-4, is as follows: EPEVTQTPSHQVTQMGQEVILRCVPISNHLYFYWYRQILGQKVEFLVSFYNNEISEKSEIFDDQFSVERPDGSNFTLKIRSTKLEDSAMYFCASSEEGLGVNIQYFGAGTRLSVL.